These 11 T cell receptor beta chains originate from one sample sequenced in a study of T cell repertoires and HLA-DP antigens. Only in-frame clones appear in the TCRdb table, and some are missing; sequencing was by immunoSEQ multiplex PCR. The sample consists of 90,000 to 130,000 clones, about 92% of them appearing once. These receptors' targets are unknown. The sample taken for sequencing was CD4+ T cells from PBMCs. The receptor source for this set is a woman under 30 in good health and CMV-seronegative.

On this clone: Germline is not matched at one junction end, which may reflect a read error. This same CDR3 is encoded by further DNA sequences in the sample. J is TRBJ1-5 and V is TRBV4-3; D gene unclear. This CDR3 has 15 residues. Germline V gene sequence: CDR1 LGHNA, CDR2 YSLEER. The CDR3 region has the DNA TGCGCCAGCAGCCAAGGCAGGTTGCGCAACCAGCCCCAGCATTTT. It translates to CASSQGRLRNQPQHF.

This sequence joins TRBV5-6 and TRBJ1-3; D may be TRBD1 (5 bases). The CDR3 has 17 residues. Deletions cut 0 bases from V and 2 bases from J, with 15 bases between. The germline gives CDR1 SGHDT, CDR2 YYEEEE. CDR3: CASSLGGGLPPGNTIYF. CDR3 nucleotide sequence: TGTGCCAGCAGCTTGGGGGGGGGACTTCCCCCTGGAAACACCATATATTTT.

J is TRBJ1-5 and V is TRBV29-1; a possible D gene is TRBD1 (6 bases). V lost 6 bases and J lost 0, with 12 bases in between. Germline assignment: CDR1 SQVTM and CDR2 ANQGSEA. The CDR3 covers 14 residues. CDR3 residues: CSVADRYSNQPQHF. As DNA, the CDR3 is TGCAGCGTCGCGGACAGATATAGCAATCAGCCCCAGCATTTT.

This clone was detected once. The rearrangement uses TRBV2 and TRBJ2-7, with 11 positions matching TRBD2. CDR1 SNHLY and CDR2 FYNNEI come from the germline V gene. Unmatched junction bases numbered 5, after V lost 1 base and J lost 6 bases. The CDR3 is 15 residues long. Written as DNA, the CDR3 is TGTGCCAGCAGTGAAGTTAGCGGGAGGGCTGCCGAGCAGTACTTC. Translated: CASSEVSGRAAEQYF.

The chain carries TRBV5-4 and TRBJ1-1; D gene unclear. CDR1 SGHNT and CDR2 YYREEE come from the germline V gene (reference sequence). CDR3 length: 14 amino acids. Trimming shortened V by 9 bases and J by 4 bases, and 19 bases separated the two germline ends. As DNA, the CDR3 is TGTGCCACCCATGAGGGCGCCGACGGCACTGAAGCTTTCTTT. Translating gives CATHEGADGTEAFF.

The chain carries TRBV30 and TRBJ2-3, with unresolved D. Between the trimmed V and J ends, which lost 2 bases and 3 bases, there was a span of 9 bases. The CDR3 contains 13 residues. Germline V gives CDR1 GTSNPN, CDR2 SVGIG (reference sequence). The CDR3: CAWSPRPTDTQYF. The DNA of the CDR3 is TGTGCCTGGAGTCCTAGACCAACAGATACGCAGTATTTT. The full variable domain, completed using reference TRBV30 and TRBJ2-3, is SQTIHQWPATLVQPVGSPLSLECTVEGTSNPNLYWYRQAAGRGLQLLFYSVGIGQISSEVPQNLSASRPQDRQFILSSKKLLLSDSGFYLCAWSPRPTDTQYFGPGTRLTVL.

The chain links TRBV11-1 to TRBJ2-7; possibly TRBD1 for D (5 bases). V shed 6 bases and J shed 3 bases, with 12 bases lying between them. The CDR3 consists of 13 residues. Germline CDR1 SGHAT, CDR2 FQDESV (reference sequence). CDR3 region: CASSPGSYYEQYV. In DNA form, the CDR3 reads TGTGCCAGCAGTCCAGGGTCCTACTACGAGCAGTACGTC.

The DNA of the CDR3 is TGTGCCAGCAGTGCGGGAAGCGGGCTCGGGGATACGCAGTATTTT. Its protein is CASSAGSGLGDTQYF. V and J are TRBV6-1 and TRBJ2-3; the D gene is possibly TRBD2 (6 bases). The CDR3 loop spans 15 amino acids. V was pared by 4 bases and J by 6 bases, with 17 bases between. Germline V gene data show CDR1 as MNHNS and CDR2 as SASEGT.

The rearrangement joins TRBV9 to TRBJ2-3; tentatively, D is TRBD1 (5 bases). CDR3 length equals 12 residues. With 3 bases removed from V and 6 bases from J, the gap between germline ends came to 8 bases. Germline V gene data show CDR1 as SGDLS and CDR2 as YYNGEE. The CDR3 sequence: CASSAQGDTQYF. The CDR3 DNA reads as TGTGCCAGCAGCGCCCAGGGTGATACGCAGTATTTT.

This chain joins TRBV28 and TRBJ2-2; TRBD2 matches at 7 bases. The germline gives CDR1 MDHEN, CDR2 SYDVKM. J lost 1 base, V lost 1 base, and 3 bases had no gene match. This CDR3 region has 16 residues. CDR3 residues: CASSLSSGGNTGELFF. The CDR3, as DNA: TGTGCCAGCAGTTTATCTTCGGGAGGGAACACCGGGGAGCTGTTTTTT.

The chain couples TRBV5-1 to TRBJ1-2; 8 bases align to TRBD1. This CDR3 comprises 15 residues. The V gene end was trimmed by 4 bases and the J gene end by 3 bases; junction bases not matched to a gene: 8. Germline-derived CDR1 and CDR2 are SGHRS and YFSETQ. CDR3 nucleotides: TGCGCCAGCAGCGCCGGACAGGGACTGTACTATGGCTACACCTTC. It encodes CASSAGQGLYYGYTF.